These 11 T cell receptor beta chains were sequenced from one sample in a study of shared clonotypes between healthy human individuals. Some clones are missing from TCRdb's copy, which holds only in-frame ones; the method was immunoSEQ multiplex PCR. The sample contains about 380,000 clones, about 96% of which appear only once. The material sequenced was memory CD8+ T cells sorted from blood. Subset noted: CD45RO+ cells pooled with CCR7-negative TemRA cells. These receptors were collected from a man aged 25 to 40 in good health.

The chain carries TRBV7-9 and TRBJ2-3; D uncertain. The CDR3 is made up of 13 amino acids. V was cut by 1 base and J by 5 bases, with 7 bases left in between. Germline CDR1 and CDR2: SEHNR and FQNEAQ (reference sequence). The CDR3 DNA is TGTGCCAGCAGCTTAGGGGTAGTAGATACGCAGTATTTT. Translation gives CASSLGVVDTQYF.

The V gene is TRBV27, the J gene TRBJ2-5, with TRBD2 identical over 9 bases. The germline CDR1 and CDR2 sequences are MNHEY and SMNVEV (reference sequence). The CDR3 contains 13 residues. Germline trimming cut 6 bases from V and 3 bases from J; bases unmatched to any gene: 2. DNA of the CDR3: TGTGCCAGCAGATCTAGCGGGAAAGAGACCCAGTACTTC. Translated, it gives CASRSSGKETQYF.

The chain uses TRBV29-1 and TRBJ1-5; 10 bases align to TRBD1. After removal of 4 bases from V and 7 bases from J, the junction contained 4 bases not matched to a gene. This CDR3 contains 13 residues. Per germline, CDR1 SQVTM and CDR2 ANQGSEA. In nucleotides, the CDR3 is TGCAGCGTTGGGACAGGGGGTGGGCAGCCCCAGCATTTT. Translation: CSVGTGGGQPQHF.

This clone came up once. This chain links TRBV14 with TRBJ1-3; D not certain. Trimming stripped 3 bases from V and 0 bases from J, with 12 bases between. Germline V lookup: CDR1 SGHDN, CDR2 FVKESK. This CDR3 is 16 amino acids long. Written as DNA, the CDR3 is TGTGCCAGCAGCCACCTCCCTGGGTTCTCTGGAAACACCATATATTTT. Amino acid sequence: CASSHLPGFSGNTIYF.

This chain uses TRBV5-1 with TRBJ2-5, with D tentatively TRBD1 (6 bases). Between the trimmed V and J ends, which lost 0 bases and 5 bases, there was a span of 14 bases. This CDR3 region has 15 residues. Germline V gene data show CDR1 as SGHRS and CDR2 as YFSETQ. The CDR3 bases are TGCGCCAGCAGCTTGGAACAGCAGGGGCCGGAGACCCAGTACTTC. Its protein is CASSLEQQGPETQYF.

The V gene is TRBV27, the J gene TRBJ2-7, with D possibly TRBD1 on 5 matching bases. Germline CDR1 MNHEY, CDR2 SMNVEV (reference sequence). The CDR3 consists of 14 residues. Deletions cut 3 bases from V and 3 bases from J, with 12 bases between. In DNA, the CDR3 is TGTGCCAGCAGTTTGGGGCTATCAAGCTACGAGCAGTACTTC. Residues: CASSLGLSSYEQYF.

This clone appeared a single time. This sequence joins TRBV18 and TRBJ2-1; TRBD2 matches at 9 bases. CDR1 is KGHSH and CDR2 is LQKENI in the germline V gene. V shed 6 bases, J shed 3 bases, and the junction held 6 bases outside the gene matches. The CDR3 spans 15 residues. CDR3 DNA sequence: TGTGCCAGCTCCTCCGGGACTAGCAGCTACAATGAGCAGTTCTTC. It encodes CASSSGTSSYNEQFF.

The chain links TRBV28 to TRBJ2-6; tentatively, D is TRBD1 or TRBD2 (6 bases each). Germline lookup yields CDR1 MDHEN and CDR2 SYDVKM. This CDR3 contains 16 residues. Trimming pared 3 bases from V and 3 bases from J, leaving 12 bases between. The CDR3 region is CASSFGGAGGANVLTF. The CDR3 DNA sequence: TGTGCCAGCAGTTTCGGGGGCGCGGGTGGGGCCAACGTCCTGACTTTC.

The gene calls are TRBV30 and TRBJ2-7, with 8 positions matching TRBD1. The CDR3 totals 12 residues. The junction had 6 bases not matched to a gene; V was cut back by 5 bases and J by 6 bases. Germline lookup yields CDR1 GTSNPN and CDR2 SVGIG (reference sequence). In nucleotides, the CDR3 is TGTGCCTGGGACAGGGGAATTTCCGAGCAGTACTTC. Translation gives CAWDRGISEQYF. Full variable domain (missing parts from reference TRBV30 and TRBJ2-7): SQTIHQWPATLVQPVGSPLSLECTVEGTSNPNLYWYRQAAGRGLQLLFYSVGIGQISSEVPQNLSASRPQDRQFILSSKKLLLSDSGFYLCAWDRGISEQYFGPGTRLTVT.

This clone has only one observation. The genes are TRBV28 and TRBJ1-1, with 7 bases aligning to TRBD1. This CDR3 is built from 13 residues. Germline V gives CDR1 MDHEN, CDR2 SYDVKM. V trimming: 7 bases; J trimming: 5 bases; junction bases outside the gene matches: 7. The CDR3 reads CASTLQGMTEAFF. The CDR3 DNA sequence: TGTGCCAGCACCCTACAGGGGATGACTGAAGCTTTCTTT.

The chain combines TRBV6-5 with TRBJ2-1, with 7 bases aligning to TRBD2. This CDR3 spans 15 amino acids. Germline V gives CDR1 MNHEY, CDR2 SVGAGI. The J segment lost 5 bases and the V segment lost 7 bases, leaving 11 bases of the junction unmatched. The CDR3 DNA follows: TGTGCCAGCATAGGGCCTTTAGCGGGCCACAATGAGCAGTTCTTC. This translates into CASIGPLAGHNEQFF.